The entry that follows covers one T cell receptor beta chain sequence. The antigen remains undetermined. The data belong to a study of cytomegalovirus exposure and HLA in healthy donors. Study overall: Early release data held about 85 million unique TCRs from HLA-typed donors. Study-level findings and limits: One cluster of highly shared sequence variants probably arose as a sequencing artifact. The authors enumerated some 160 TCR beta chains as linked to cytomegalovirus. Earlier analysis looked at TCR beta V segments, and most were productive about 90% or about 30% of the time.

This CDR3 spans 15 amino acids. Germline CDR1 reads SNHLY; CDR2 reads FYNNEI. V lost 2 bases, J lost 9 bases, and 9 bases stayed unmatched. Vbeta (60) and Jbeta (13) primers were used in the PCR. Assay used: immunoSEQ multiplex PCR; TCRdb lists only in-frame clones, some missing. The data contain approximately 90,000 clones, about 77% of them singletons. Sequences were obtained from PBMCs. This TCR was sampled from a woman aged 40-49 years in good health and CMV-seronegative. The chain uses TRBV2 and TRBJ2-1; 8 positions agree with TRBD1. Here the CDR3 DNA reads TGTGCCAGCAGTGAAAGACAGGGGACATTCAGTGAGCAGTTCTTC. It encodes CASSERQGTFSEQFF.